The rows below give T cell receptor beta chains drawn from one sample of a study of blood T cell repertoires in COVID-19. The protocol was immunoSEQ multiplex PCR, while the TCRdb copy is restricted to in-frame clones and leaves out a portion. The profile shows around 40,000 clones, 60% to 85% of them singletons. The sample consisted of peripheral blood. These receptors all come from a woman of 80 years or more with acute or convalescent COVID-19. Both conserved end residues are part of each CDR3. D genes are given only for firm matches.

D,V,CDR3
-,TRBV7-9,CASSLASGEQYF
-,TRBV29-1,CSSLGGLAAAEQFF
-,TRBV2,CASSEAARFDRQNTEAFF
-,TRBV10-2,CASRSGDWYGYTF
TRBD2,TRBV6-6,CASNRLAGVYEQYF
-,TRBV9,CASSVGSRDTGELFF
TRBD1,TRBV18,CASSQETGGFTEAFF
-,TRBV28,CASSSVNGLQGYTF
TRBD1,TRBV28,CASRRGQRTYGYTF
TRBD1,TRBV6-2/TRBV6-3,CASSYKRGQPAFF
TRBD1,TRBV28,CASRETGSTEAFF
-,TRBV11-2,CASSLAQGNAQPQHF